Each of the 19 T cell receptor beta chains below was sequenced from the same sample in a study of blood T cell repertoires in COVID-19. Here immunoSEQ multiplex PCR was the method, and the copy in TCRdb shows in-frame clones only, minus some. This sample carries about 130,000 clones, around 87% of them seen once, and the ten largest clones take roughly 18%. Sequencing used peripheral blood. These receptors came from a woman aged 45-65 years who had recovered from COVID-19.

The chain recombines TRBV7-9 with TRBJ2-6; possibly TRBD2 for D (6 bases). This CDR3 has 16 residues. The germline CDR1 and CDR2 sequences are SEHNR and FQNEAQ (reference sequence). The V end lost 6 bases, the J end lost 3 bases, and 15 bases lay between the germline ends. The CDR3, as DNA: TGTGCCAGCAGGGGAGGCGGCGGGGTTGGGGCCAACGTCCTGACTTTC. Encoded protein: CASRGGGGVGANVLTF.

The CDR3 DNA reads as TGTGCCAGCAGTCCCCGAGGACAGGTTGGTGGTACGCAGTATTTT. Translation gives CASSPRGQVGGTQYF. This rearrangement joins TRBV27 to TRBJ2-3; 7 nucleotides line up with TRBD1. Germline CDR1 MNHEY, CDR2 SMNVEV (reference sequence). The CDR3 loop spans 15 amino acids. The V gene end was trimmed by 5 bases and the J gene end by 8 bases; junction bases not matched to a gene: 13.

Ten or more counts support this clone. V usage is TRBV4-2 and J usage is TRBJ2-3, with D tentatively TRBD1 (6 bases). Germline assignment: CDR1 LGHNA and CDR2 YNFKEQ. This CDR3 contains 16 residues. Trimming stripped 0 bases from V and 2 bases from J, with 12 bases between. The CDR3 region is CASSQEIGQTTDTQYF. CDR3 sequence (DNA): TGTGCCAGCAGCCAAGAAATAGGACAGACCACAGATACGCAGTATTTT.

V usage is TRBV11-3 and J usage is TRBJ2-6; D is possibly TRBD1 (5 bases). From germline, CDR1 is SGHNT and CDR2 YENEEA. This CDR3 has 18 residues. The V gene lost 5 bases and the J gene lost 4 bases, with 21 bases spanning the gap. In DNA, the CDR3 is TGTGCCAGCAGCCCGAGGCCCAGGGCGTCGTCAGGGGCCAACGTCCTGACTTTC. It codes for CASSPRPRASSGANVLTF.

The rearrangement joins TRBV4-1 to TRBJ2-7; 12 nucleotides agree with TRBD2. Germline CDR1 is MGHRA and CDR2 is YSYEKL. Germline trimming cut 6 bases from V and 5 bases from J; bases unmatched to any gene: 2. The CDR3 extends over 13 amino acids. The CDR3 bases are TGCGCCAGCAGTGGACTAGCGGGGAACGAGCAGTACTTC. Its translation: CASSGLAGNEQYF.

J is TRBJ1-1 and V is TRBV18, with TRBD1 matching over 9 bases. Looked up from germline, CDR1 is KGHSH and CDR2 is LQKENI. After removal of 3 bases from V and 2 bases from J, the junction contained 4 bases not matched to a gene. This CDR3 is built from 15 residues. DNA of the CDR3: TGTGCCAGCTCACCGCAAACAGGGGGCAACACTGAAGCTTTCTTT. It specifies CASSPQTGGNTEAFF.

The chain is built from TRBV5-1 and TRBJ2-3; 8 nucleotides match TRBD2. J gave up 3 bases and V 7 bases, and 7 bases lay outside the gene matches. Germline loops: CDR1 SGHRS, CDR2 YFSETQ. There are 14 residues in the CDR3. The CDR3 DNA sequence: TGCGCCAGCTGTAGCGGGACCTTAACAGATACGCAGTATTTT. Its protein is CASCSGTLTDTQYF.

This chain joins TRBV10-3 and TRBJ2-1; 8 bases match TRBD2. The CDR3 length is 14 residues. V gave up 10 bases and J gave up 6 bases; unmatched junction bases: 11. Germline lookup yields CDR1 ENHRY and CDR2 SYGVKD. The CDR3: CATGTAGGFNEQFF. The CDR3 nucleotides read TGTGCCACCGGAACTGCGGGAGGATTCAATGAGCAGTTCTTC.

This chain joins TRBV11-2 and TRBJ2-6; 9 nucleotides align to TRBD1. The germline CDR1 and CDR2 sequences are SGHAT and FQNNGV. V was pared by 4 bases and J by 4 bases, with 8 bases of the junction left unmatched. The CDR3 sequence is 17 residues long. CDR3 bases: TGTGCCAGCAGCTCCTGGCGACAGGGGGTCGGGGCCAACGTCCTGACTTTC. Residues: CASSSWRQGVGANVLTF. Full variable domain (rest looked up from reference TRBV11-2 and TRBJ2-6): EAGVAQSPRYKIIEKRQSVAFWCNPISGHATLYWYQQILGQGPKLLIQFQNNGVVDDSQLPKDRFSAERLKGVDSTLKIQPAKLEDSAVYLCASSSWRQGVGANVLTFGAGSRLTVL.

The V and J genes are TRBV18 and TRBJ2-3, with TRBD2 matching over 9 bases. CDR3 length: 19 residues. Germline CDR1 is KGHSH and CDR2 is LQKENI. The V gene end was trimmed by 3 bases and the J gene end by 2 bases; junction bases not matched to a gene: 15. In DNA, the CDR3 is TGTGCCAGCTCACCGTTGAAAATTAGCGGGGGACGCCACACAGATACGCAGTATTTT. This sequence encodes CASSPLKISGGRHTDTQYF.

Only one count was recorded for this clone. The V and J genes are TRBV5-3 and TRBJ2-7, with D uncertain. TRBV5-3 is an ORF, with its function uncertain. CDR3 length: 17 residues. The ends were cut back, 0 bases at V and 0 bases at J, with 16 bases in the middle. DNA for the CDR3: TGTGCCAGAAGCTTGGCCGCCTGTGGCGGTAACTCCTACGAGCAGTACTTC. This codes for CARSLAACGGNSYEQYF.

The gene calls are TRBV4-3 and TRBJ2-3; 13 nucleotides match TRBD2. Germline trimming cut 4 bases from V and 8 bases from J; bases unmatched to any gene: 6. The length of the CDR3 is 15 residues. The germline CDR1 and CDR2 sequences are LGHNA and YSLEER. CDR3: CASSRTSGRATTQYF. The DNA for the CDR3 is TGCGCCAGCAGCCGAACTAGCGGGAGGGCCACTACGCAGTATTTT.

J is TRBJ2-2 and V is TRBV6-4; 8 bases map to TRBD2. The germline V gene has CDR1 MRHNA and CDR2 SNTAGT. This CDR3 comprises 16 residues. The ends lost 4 bases at V and 1 base at J; junction bases unmatched: 5. The CDR3: CASSAYSGENTGELFF. The CDR3 DNA reads as TGTGCCAGCAGTGCTTATAGCGGGGAGAACACCGGGGAGCTGTTTTTT.

J is TRBJ2-7 and V is TRBV4-1; TRBD1 agrees at 8 bases. Germline CDR1 and CDR2: MGHRA and YSYEKL. This CDR3 has 16 residues. After removal of 0 bases from V and 4 bases from J, the junction contained 8 bases not matched to a gene. In DNA form, the CDR3 reads TGCGCCAGCAGCCAAGATCCGGGACAGGCGGCGTACGAGCAGTACTTC. As protein: CASSQDPGQAAYEQYF.

The rearrangement links TRBV18 to TRBJ1-1; no clear D gene. In germline, CDR1 is KGHSH, CDR2 LQKENI. With 6 bases removed from V and 4 bases from J, the gap between germline ends came to 6 bases. The CDR3 totals 11 residues. The CDR3 region is CASSPGTEAFF. The CDR3 nucleotides are TGTGCCAGCTCTCCCGGCACTGAAGCTTTCTTT.

V is TRBV7-9 and J is TRBJ1-6; D unresolved. The CDR3 has 12 residues. Trimming took 4 bases from V and 8 from J, leaving 6 bases between them. CDR1 is SEHNR, CDR2 FQNEAQ, per germline (reference sequence). The CDR3 nucleotides are TGTGCCAGCAGCTCTAACTATTCACCCCTCCACTTT. It codes for CASSSNYSPLHF.

The rearrangement joins TRBV5-1 to TRBJ2-1; D gene unclear. Trimming took 3 bases from V and 4 from J, leaving 11 bases between them. This CDR3 spans 14 amino acids. The V gene's germline CDR1 is SGHRS and CDR2 YFSETQ. The CDR3 DNA sequence: TGCGCCAGCAGCTGGGCCAGTCCTTACAATGAGCAGTTCTTC. It yields the protein CASSWASPYNEQFF.

This rearrangement joins TRBV5-1 to TRBJ1-2; D gene unclear. The CDR3 totals 13 residues. Germline values: CDR1 SGHRS, CDR2 YFSETQ. V dropped 0 bases and J dropped 6 bases, with 9 bases sitting between them. This chain's CDR3 is CASSLGQDDGYTF. CDR3 coding DNA: TGCGCCAGCAGCTTGGGGCAGGATGATGGCTACACCTTC.

In its sample, this clone was seen once. The gene calls are TRBV5-1 and TRBJ2-3; 8 bases agree with TRBD1. CDR3 length equals 13 residues. Per the germline V gene, CDR1 is SGHRS and CDR2 is YFSETQ. Trimming took 3 bases from V and 9 from J; bases not matched to a gene: 6. Here the CDR3 DNA reads TGCGCCAGCAGCTGGATGGACAGGGTCACGCAGTATTTT. Amino acid sequence: CASSWMDRVTQYF.